Included here is one TCR beta chain sequence, with context. Its specificity is not known. The V end was cut by 6 bases, the J end by 2 bases, with 11 bases between. This CDR3 spans 13 amino acids. The V gene's germline CDR1 is ENHRY and CDR2 SYGVKD. The repertoire was sequenced with immunoSEQ multiplex PCR; TCRdb's copy has only in-frame clones and lacks some. Altogether around 50,000 clones are present, just over 85% being singletons, with the ten largest covering about 5%. The sample is drawn from a study of T cells in localized non-small cell lung cancer. General study findings and limits: Paired adjacent lung recovered a median around 60 of the top 100 tumor clones.

This chain links TRBV10-3 with TRBJ2-7; D unresolved. This receptor was identified in a woman aged 40-75 years with stage I lung adenocarcinoma. The specimen comprised peripheral blood, sampled before any cancer treatment. Here the CDR3 DNA reads TGTGCCATCAGGCCCGGCGGTCCCTACGAGCAGTACTTC. Encoded protein: CAIRPGGPYEQYF.